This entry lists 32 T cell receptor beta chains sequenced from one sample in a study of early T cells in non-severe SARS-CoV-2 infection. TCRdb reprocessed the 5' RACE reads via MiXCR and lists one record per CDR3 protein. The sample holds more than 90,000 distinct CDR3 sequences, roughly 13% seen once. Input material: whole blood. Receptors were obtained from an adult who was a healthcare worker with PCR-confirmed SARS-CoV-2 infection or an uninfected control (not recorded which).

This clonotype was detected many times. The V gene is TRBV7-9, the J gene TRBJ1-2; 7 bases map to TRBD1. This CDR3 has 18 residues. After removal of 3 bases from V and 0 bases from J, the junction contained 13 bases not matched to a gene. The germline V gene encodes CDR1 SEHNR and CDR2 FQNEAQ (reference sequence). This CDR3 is CASSFLTQGVRANYGYTF. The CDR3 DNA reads TGTGCCAGCAGCTTCTTAACGCAGGGGGTTAGAGCTAACTATGGCTACACCTTC.

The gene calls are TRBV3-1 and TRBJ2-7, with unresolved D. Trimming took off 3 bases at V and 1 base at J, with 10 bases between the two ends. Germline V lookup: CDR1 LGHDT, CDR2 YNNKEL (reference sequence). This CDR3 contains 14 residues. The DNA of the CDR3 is TGTGCCAGCAGCCAGGGGTTGGGATCCTACGAGCAGTACTTC. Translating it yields CASSQGLGSYEQYF.

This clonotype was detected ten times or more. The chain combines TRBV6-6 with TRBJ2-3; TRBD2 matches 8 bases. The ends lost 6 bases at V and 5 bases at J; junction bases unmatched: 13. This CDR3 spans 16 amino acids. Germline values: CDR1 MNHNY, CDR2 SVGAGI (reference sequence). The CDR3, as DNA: TGTGCCAGCAGAGAACCCCCGGGACTAGGGTTAGATACGCAGTATTTT. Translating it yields CASREPPGLGLDTQYF.

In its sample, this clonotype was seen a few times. DNA for the CDR3: TGCAGCGTCGCGGGGGACAGGGGGCACATTGAGCAGTTCTTC. This gives the protein CSVAGDRGHIEQFF. V gene TRBV29-1 combines with J gene TRBJ2-1; 12 bases match TRBD1. The CDR3 consists of 14 residues. With V trimmed by 6 bases and J by 9 bases, 9 bases remained unmatched. Germline V gives CDR1 SQVTM, CDR2 ANQGSEA.

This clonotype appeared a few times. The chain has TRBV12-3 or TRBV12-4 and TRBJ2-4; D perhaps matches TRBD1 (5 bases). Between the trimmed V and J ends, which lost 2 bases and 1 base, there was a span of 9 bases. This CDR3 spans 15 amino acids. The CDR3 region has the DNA TGTGCCAGCAGTTTAAGGTCAGGGGCCAAAAACATTCAGTACTTC. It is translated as CASSLRSGAKNIQYF.

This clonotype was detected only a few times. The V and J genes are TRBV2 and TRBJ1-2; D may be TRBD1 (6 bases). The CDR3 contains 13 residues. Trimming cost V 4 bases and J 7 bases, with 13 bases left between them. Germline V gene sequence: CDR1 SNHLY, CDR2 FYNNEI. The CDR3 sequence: CASSGTVGFGYTF. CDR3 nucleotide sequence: TGTGCCAGCAGTGGGACAGTGGGCTTTGGCTACACCTTC.

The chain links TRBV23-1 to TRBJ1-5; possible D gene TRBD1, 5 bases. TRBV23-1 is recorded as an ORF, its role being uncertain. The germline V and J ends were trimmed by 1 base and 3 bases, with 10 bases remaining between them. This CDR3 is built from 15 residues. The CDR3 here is CASSQCTGDNQPQHF. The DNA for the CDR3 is TGCGCCAGCAGTCAATGTACGGGGGACAATCAGCCCCAGCATTTT.

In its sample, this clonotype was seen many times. The CDR3 reads CASSAGTGRYNEQFF. CDR3 in DNA: TGTGCCAGCAGCGCAGGGACAGGGCGCTACAATGAGCAGTTCTTC. The chain uses TRBV7-2 and TRBJ2-1, with TRBD1 identical over 9 bases. The CDR3 is 15 residues long. V lost 5 bases to trimming and J lost 3 bases; unmatched junction nucleotides: 5. The V gene's germline CDR1 is SGHTA and CDR2 FQGNSA.

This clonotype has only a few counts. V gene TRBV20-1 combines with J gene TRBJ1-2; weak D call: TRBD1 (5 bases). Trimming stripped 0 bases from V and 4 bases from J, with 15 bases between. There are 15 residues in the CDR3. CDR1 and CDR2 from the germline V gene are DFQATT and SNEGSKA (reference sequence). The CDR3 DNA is TGCAGTGCTAGAGATGGGACCAAGGGGAGCTATGGCTACACCTTC. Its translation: CSARDGTKGSYGYTF.

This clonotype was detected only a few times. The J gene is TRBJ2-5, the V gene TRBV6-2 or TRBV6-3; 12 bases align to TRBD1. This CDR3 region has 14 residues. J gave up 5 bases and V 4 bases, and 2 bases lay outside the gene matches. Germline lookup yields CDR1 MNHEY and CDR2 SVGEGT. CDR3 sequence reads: CASSSGTGGETQYF. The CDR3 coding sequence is TGTGCCAGCAGTTCAGGGACAGGGGGCGAGACCCAGTACTTC.

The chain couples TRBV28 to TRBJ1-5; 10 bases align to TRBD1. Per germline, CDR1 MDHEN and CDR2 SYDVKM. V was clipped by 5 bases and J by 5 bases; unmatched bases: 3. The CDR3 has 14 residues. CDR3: CASSTGTGDQPQHF. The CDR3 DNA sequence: TGTGCCAGCAGTACCGGGACAGGGGATCAGCCCCAGCATTTT.

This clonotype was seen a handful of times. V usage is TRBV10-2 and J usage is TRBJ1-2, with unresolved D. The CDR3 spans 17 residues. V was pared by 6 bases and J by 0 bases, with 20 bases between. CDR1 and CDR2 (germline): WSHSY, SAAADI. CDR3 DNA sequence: TGCGCCAGCAGGAGATCCAATGACCACCGAGCTAACTATGGCTACACCTTC. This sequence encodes CASRRSNDHRANYGYTF.

The CDR3 loop reads CASSQVGLGTEAFF. Written as DNA, the CDR3 is TGTGCCAGCAGCCAAGTCGGACTGGGCACTGAAGCTTTCTTT. The rearrangement joins TRBV14 to TRBJ1-1, with unresolved D. The V gene's germline CDR1 is SGHDN and CDR2 FVKESK. The length of the CDR3 is 14 residues. The V and J ends lost 1 base and 4 bases respectively, with 10 bases between them.

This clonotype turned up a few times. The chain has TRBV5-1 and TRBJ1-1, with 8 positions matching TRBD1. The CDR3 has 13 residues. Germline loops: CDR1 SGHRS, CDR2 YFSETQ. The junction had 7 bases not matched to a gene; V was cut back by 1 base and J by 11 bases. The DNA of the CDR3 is TGCGCCAGCAGCTTGACAGGGGGTGTAGGTGCTTTCTTT. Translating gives CASSLTGGVGAFF.

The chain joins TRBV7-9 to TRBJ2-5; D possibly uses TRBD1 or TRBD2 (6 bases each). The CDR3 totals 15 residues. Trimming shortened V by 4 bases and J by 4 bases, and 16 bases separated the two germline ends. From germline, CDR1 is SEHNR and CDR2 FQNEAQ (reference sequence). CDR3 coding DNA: TGTGCCAGCAGCTCCCGGGACAAGGGAGGAGAGACCCAGTACTTC. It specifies CASSSRDKGGETQYF.

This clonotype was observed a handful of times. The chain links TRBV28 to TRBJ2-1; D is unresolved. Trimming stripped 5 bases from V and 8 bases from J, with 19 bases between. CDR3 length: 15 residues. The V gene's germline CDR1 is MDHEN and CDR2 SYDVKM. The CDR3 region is CASSQPLSPSDEQFF. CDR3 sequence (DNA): TGTGCCAGCAGTCAACCCCTCTCCCCCTCCGATGAGCAGTTCTTC.

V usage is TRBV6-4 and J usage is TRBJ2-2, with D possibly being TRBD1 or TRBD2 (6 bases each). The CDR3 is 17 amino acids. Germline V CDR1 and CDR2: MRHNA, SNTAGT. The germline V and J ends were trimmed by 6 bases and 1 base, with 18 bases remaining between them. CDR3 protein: CASSPEGGWKNTGELFF. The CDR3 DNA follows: TGTGCCAGCAGCCCCGAGGGGGGCTGGAAGAACACCGGGGAGCTGTTTTTT.

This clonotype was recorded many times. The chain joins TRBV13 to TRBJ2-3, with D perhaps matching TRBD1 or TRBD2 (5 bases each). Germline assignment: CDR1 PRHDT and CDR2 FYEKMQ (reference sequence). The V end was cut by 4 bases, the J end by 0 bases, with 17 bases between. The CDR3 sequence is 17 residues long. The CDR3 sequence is CASSSAGWGKSTDTQYF. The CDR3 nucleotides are TGTGCCAGCAGCTCGGCTGGGTGGGGGAAGAGCACAGATACGCAGTATTTT.

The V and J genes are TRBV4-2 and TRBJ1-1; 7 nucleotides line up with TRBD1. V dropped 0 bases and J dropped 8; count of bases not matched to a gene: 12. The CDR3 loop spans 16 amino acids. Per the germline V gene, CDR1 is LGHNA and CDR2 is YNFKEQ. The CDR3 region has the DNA TGTGCCAGCAGCCAAGACCGGAGGGAGGGGGCCGGGGAAGCTTTCTTT. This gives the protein CASSQDRREGAGEAFF.

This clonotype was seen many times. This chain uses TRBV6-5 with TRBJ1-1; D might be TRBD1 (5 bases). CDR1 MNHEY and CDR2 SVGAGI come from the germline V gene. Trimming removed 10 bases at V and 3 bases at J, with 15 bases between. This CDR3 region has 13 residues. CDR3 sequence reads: CATGRGMDTEAFF. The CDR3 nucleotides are TGTGCCACCGGGAGGGGCATGGACACTGAAGCTTTCTTT.

The chain's CDR3 is CSVAAGGRETQYF. The DNA for the CDR3 is TGCAGCGTTGCGGCGGGGGGCCGTGAGACCCAGTACTTC. The V gene is TRBV29-1, the J gene TRBJ2-5, with 8 bases that match TRBD2. Trimming cost V 4 bases and J 5 bases; bases outside gene matches: 6. Germline CDR1 SQVTM, CDR2 ANQGSEA. The CDR3 spans 13 residues.

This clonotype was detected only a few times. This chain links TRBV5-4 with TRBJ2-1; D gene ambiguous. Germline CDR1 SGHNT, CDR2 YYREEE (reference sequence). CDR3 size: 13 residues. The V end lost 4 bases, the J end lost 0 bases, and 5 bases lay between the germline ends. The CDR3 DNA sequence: TGTGCCAGCAGCCATCCCTCCTACAATGAGCAGTTCTTC. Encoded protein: CASSHPSYNEQFF.

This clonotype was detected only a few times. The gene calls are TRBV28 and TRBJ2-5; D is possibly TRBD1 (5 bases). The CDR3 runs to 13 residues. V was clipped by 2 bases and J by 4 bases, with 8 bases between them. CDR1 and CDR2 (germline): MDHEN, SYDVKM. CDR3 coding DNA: TGTGCCAGCAGTTTAGCAGGGCTAGAGACCCAGTACTTC. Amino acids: CASSLAGLETQYF.

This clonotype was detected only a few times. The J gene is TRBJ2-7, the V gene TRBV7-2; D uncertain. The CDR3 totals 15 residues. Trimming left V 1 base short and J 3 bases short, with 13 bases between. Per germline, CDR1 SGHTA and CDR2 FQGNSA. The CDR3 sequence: CASSLVPWGNYEQYF. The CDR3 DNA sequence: TGTGCCAGCAGCTTAGTCCCGTGGGGAAACTACGAGCAGTACTTC.

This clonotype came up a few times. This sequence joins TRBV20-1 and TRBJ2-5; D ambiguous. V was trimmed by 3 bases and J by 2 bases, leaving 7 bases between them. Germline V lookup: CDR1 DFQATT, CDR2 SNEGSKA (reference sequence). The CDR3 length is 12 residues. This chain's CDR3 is CSASRGQETQYF. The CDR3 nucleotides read TGCAGTGCTAGTCGTGGGCAAGAGACCCAGTACTTC.

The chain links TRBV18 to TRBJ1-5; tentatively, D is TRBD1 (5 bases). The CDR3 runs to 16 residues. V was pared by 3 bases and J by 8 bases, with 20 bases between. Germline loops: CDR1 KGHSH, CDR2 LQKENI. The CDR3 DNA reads TGTGCCAGCTCACCTTCTTCCACTCTTGGGGGGAAGCCCCAGCATTTT. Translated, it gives CASSPSSTLGGKPQHF.

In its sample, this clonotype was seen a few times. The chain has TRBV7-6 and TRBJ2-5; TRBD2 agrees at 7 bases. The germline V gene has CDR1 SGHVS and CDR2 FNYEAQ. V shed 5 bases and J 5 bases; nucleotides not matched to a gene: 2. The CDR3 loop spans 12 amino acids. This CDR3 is CASSRDYETQYF. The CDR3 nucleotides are TGTGCCAGCAGCAGGGACTACGAGACCCAGTACTTC. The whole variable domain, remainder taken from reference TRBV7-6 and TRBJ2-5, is GAGVSQSPRYKVTKRGQDVALRCDPISGHVSLYWYRQALGQGPEFLTYFNYEAQQDKSGLPNDRFSAERPEGSISTLTIQRTEQRDSAMYRCASSRDYETQYFGPGTRLLVL.

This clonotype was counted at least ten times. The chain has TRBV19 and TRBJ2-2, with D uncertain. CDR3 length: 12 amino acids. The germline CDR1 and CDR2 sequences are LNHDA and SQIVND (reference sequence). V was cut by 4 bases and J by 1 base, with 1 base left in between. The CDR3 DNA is TGTGCCAGTAGTAAGAACACCGGGGAGCTGTTTTTT. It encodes CASSKNTGELFF.

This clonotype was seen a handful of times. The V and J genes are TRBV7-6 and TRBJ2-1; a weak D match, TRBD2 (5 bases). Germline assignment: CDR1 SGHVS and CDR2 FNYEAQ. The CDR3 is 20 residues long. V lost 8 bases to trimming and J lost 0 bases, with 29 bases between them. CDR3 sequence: CASSPLRVAKEGSSYNEQFF. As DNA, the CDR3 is TGTGCCAGCTCGCCACTTCGGGTAGCCAAAGAGGGTAGCTCCTACAATGAGCAGTTCTTC.

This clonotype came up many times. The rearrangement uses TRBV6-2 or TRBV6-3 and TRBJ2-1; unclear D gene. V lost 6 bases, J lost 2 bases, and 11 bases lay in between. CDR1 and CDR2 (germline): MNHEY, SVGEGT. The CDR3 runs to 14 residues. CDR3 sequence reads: CASRPLQTYNEQFF. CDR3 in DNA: TGTGCCAGCAGACCTCTTCAGACCTACAATGAGCAGTTCTTC.

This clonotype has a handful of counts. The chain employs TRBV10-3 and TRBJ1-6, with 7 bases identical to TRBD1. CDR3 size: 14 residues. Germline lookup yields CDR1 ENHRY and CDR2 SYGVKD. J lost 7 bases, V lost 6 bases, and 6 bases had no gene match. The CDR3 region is CAIRETGLNSPLHF. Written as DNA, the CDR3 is TGTGCCATCAGGGAGACAGGGTTAAATTCACCCCTCCACTTT.

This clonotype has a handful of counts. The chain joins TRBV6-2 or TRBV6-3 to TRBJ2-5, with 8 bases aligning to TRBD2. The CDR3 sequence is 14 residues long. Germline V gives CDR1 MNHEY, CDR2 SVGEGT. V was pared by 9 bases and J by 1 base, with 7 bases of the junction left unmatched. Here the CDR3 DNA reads TGTGCCAGTGCCCCCGGGGGGGGCCAAGAGACCCAGTACTTC. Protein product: CASAPGGGQETQYF.